The entry below describes one T cell receptor (beta chain). The antigen is not known. This record comes from a study of CD4 T cells in relation to SARS-CoV-2 and coronaviruses. Study overall: After roughly 11 days of antigen culture, PBMC TCR beta CDR3s were sequenced. Controls used an HIV-1 Nef peptide pool or no peptide. Crossreactive spike epitopes shared across donors were mapped to their HLA restriction.

Clones were sequenced by immunoSEQ multiplex PCR, and TCRdb holds only the in-frame ones, with some missing. Counted here are some 29,000 clones, around 78% occurring once; the ten biggest clones make up roughly 20%. Before the COVID-19 pandemic, during about 2011-2019, CD4+ T cells were taken from unexposed donors. The cells were cultured for roughly 11 days before CD4+ T cells were isolated. Germline CDR1 MNHEY, CDR2 SVGAGI. This CDR3 spans 15 amino acids. The V gene end was trimmed by 0 bases and the J gene end by 0 bases; junction bases not matched to a gene: 2. This receptor was obtained from a human donor in good health. V and J are TRBV6-5 and TRBJ2-7; the match to TRBD1 covers 7 bases. Sequenced: CD4+ T cells from PBMCs, cultured in vitro. CDR3 amino acids: CASSYSRDSSYEQYF. The CDR3 coding sequence is TGTGCCAGCAGTTACTCGAGGGACAGCTCCTACGAGCAGTACTTC.